Shown below are 2 T cell receptor beta chains from a single sample sequenced in a study of T cell clonotyping in hematopoietic cell transplantation. Time point denoted: recipient sample about 28 days before transplant, after cytoreduction. Generated by immunoSEQ multiplex PCR, the TCRdb table keeps only in-frame clones and is missing some. The sample carries tens of thousands of clones, 90% to 96% recorded once. Sequencing used peripheral blood mononuclear cells, obtained before stem cell transplant. The receptors were gathered from a woman aged 50 to 60 with acute myeloid leukemia. Some clones in this sample may be carry-over from other donors' samples.

The chain joins TRBV13 to TRBJ1-2; no definite D call. Between the trimmed V and J ends, which lost 6 bases and 4 bases, there was a span of 12 bases. The CDR3 runs to 13 residues. Germline lookup yields CDR1 PRHDT and CDR2 FYEKMQ (reference sequence). The DNA for the CDR3 is TGTGCCAGCAGTACTGAGACAAGCTATGGCTACACCTTC. It encodes CASSTETSYGYTF.

The rearrangement joins TRBV6-5 to TRBJ2-3, with a weak D call TRBD2 (5 bases). The V end was cut by 8 bases, the J end by 4 bases, with 13 bases between. The CDR3 spans 13 residues. CDR1 is MNHEY, CDR2 SVGAGI, per germline. In nucleotides, the CDR3 is TGTGCCAGCTCCCGGGAAATCGCAGATACGCAGTATTTT. Translated: CASSREIADTQYF.